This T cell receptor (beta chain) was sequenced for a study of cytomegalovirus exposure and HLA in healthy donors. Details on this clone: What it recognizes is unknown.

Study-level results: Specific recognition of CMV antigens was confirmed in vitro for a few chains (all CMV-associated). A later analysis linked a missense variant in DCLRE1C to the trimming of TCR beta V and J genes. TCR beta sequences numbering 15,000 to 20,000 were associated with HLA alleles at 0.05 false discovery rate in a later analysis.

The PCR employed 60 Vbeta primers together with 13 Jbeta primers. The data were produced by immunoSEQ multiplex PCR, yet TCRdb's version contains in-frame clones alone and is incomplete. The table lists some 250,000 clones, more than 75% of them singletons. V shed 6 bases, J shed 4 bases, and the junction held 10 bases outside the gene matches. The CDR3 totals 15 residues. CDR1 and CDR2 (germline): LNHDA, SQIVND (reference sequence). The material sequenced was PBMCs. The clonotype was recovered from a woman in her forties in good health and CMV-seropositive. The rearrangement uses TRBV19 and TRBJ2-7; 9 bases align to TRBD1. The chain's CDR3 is CASRTKQGARYEQYF. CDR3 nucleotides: TGTGCCAGTAGGACAAAACAGGGGGCGAGATACGAGCAGTACTTC.